This T cell receptor (beta chain) is from a study of T cell responses to AZD1222 COVID-19 vaccine. Study as a whole: Analysis merged second doses at about 4 or about 12 weeks. Study observations and caveats: Reportedly, nearly half the spike-specific TCRs target unmutated variant regions. A mostly white British donor set with more females was recruited, and clonal diversity was possibly underestimated. Among AZD1222 vaccinees, only 5 to 7 were seropositive at baseline.

The germline gives CDR1 SGHRS, CDR2 YFSETQ. The V end was cut by 3 bases, the J end by 0 bases, with 10 bases between. This CDR3 has 15 residues. This table comes from immunoSEQ multiplex PCR, and its TCRdb copy is limited to in-frame clones, with some not included. Among roughly 130,000 clones, about 85% were seen once, and the ten largest hold approximately 1.6%. As concerns this clone: What it recognizes is unknown.

The J gene is TRBJ1-3, the V gene TRBV5-1, with D perhaps matching TRBD1 (5 bases). The clonotype originates from an adult in good health. The starting material was peripheral blood, obtained on day 0 of AZD1222 vaccination. CDR3 region: CASSSQGLSGNTIYF. The CDR3 DNA sequence: TGCGCCAGCAGCTCTCAGGGACTCTCTGGAAACACCATATATTTT.